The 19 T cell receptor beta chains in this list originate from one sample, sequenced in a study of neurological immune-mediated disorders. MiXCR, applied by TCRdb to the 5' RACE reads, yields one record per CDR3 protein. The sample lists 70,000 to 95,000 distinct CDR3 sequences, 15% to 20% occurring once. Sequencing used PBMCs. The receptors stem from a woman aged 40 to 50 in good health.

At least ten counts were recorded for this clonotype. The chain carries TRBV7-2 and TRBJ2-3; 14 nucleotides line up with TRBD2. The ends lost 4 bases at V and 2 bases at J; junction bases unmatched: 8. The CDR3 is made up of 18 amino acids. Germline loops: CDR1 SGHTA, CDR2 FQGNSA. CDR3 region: CASSSHRTSGGPTDTQYF. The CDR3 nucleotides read TGTGCCAGCAGCTCTCACCGGACTAGCGGGGGGCCCACAGATACGCAGTATTTT.

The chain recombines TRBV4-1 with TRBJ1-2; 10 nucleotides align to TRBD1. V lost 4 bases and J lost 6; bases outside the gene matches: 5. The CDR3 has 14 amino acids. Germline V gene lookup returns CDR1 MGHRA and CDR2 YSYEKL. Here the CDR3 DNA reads TGCGCCAGCAGCCGAGCCGGGACAGGGGATGGCTACACCTTC. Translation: CASSRAGTGDGYTF.

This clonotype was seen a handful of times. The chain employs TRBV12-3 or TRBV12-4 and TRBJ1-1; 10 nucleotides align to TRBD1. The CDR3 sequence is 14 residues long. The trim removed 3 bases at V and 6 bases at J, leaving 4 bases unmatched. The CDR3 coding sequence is TGTGCCAGCAGTTTTTTTGGACAGGGGGCTGAAGCTTTCTTT. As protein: CASSFFGQGAEAFF.

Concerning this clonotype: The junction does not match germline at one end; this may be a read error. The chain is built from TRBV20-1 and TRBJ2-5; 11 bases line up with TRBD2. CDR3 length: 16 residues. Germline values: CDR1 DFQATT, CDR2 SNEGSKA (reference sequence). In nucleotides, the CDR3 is TGCAGTGCTAGAGAACTAGCGGGGGTGGGCCAAGAGACCCCGTACTTC. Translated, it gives CSARELAGVGQETPYF.

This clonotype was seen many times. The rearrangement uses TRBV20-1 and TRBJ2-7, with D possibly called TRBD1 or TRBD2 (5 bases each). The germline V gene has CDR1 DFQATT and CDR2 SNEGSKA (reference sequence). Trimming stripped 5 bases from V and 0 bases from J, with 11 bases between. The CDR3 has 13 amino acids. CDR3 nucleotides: TGCAGTGCTCTTCGGGACCCCTCCTACGAGCAGTACGTC. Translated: CSALRDPSYEQYV.

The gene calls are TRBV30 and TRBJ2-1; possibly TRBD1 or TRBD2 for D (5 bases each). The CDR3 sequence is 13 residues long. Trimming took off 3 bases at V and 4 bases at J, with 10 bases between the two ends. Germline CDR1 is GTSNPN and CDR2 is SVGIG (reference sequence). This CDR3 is CAWRGDGYNEQFF. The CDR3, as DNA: TGTGCCTGGAGGGGGGACGGATACAATGAGCAGTTCTTC.

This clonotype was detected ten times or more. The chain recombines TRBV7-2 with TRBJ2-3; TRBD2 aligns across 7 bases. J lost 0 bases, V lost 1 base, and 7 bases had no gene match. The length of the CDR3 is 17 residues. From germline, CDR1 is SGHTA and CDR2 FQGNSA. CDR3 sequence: CASSLGERGISTDTQYF. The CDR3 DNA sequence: TGTGCCAGCAGCTTAGGAGAGCGGGGAATTAGCACAGATACGCAGTATTTT. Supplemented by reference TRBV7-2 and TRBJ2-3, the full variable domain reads GAGVSQSPSNKVTEKGKDVELRCDPISGHTALYWYRQSLGQGLEFLIYFQGNSAPDKSGLPSDRFSAERTGGSVSTLTIQRTQQEDSAVYLCASSLGERGISTDTQYFGPGTRLTVL.

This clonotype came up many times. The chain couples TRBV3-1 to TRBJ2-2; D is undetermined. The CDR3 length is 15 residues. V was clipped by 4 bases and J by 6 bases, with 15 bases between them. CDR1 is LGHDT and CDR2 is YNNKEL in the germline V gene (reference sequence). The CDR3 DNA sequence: TGTGCCAGCAGCCCTAAGGAAGGGTGGGCCGGGGAGCTGTTTTTT. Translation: CASSPKEGWAGELFF.

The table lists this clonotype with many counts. CDR3 region: CATSDFSQGAKDTQYF. Written as DNA, the CDR3 is TGTGCCACCAGTGATTTCTCTCAGGGGGCTAAAGATACGCAGTATTTT. V usage is TRBV24-1 and J usage is TRBJ2-3; 8 bases match TRBD1. The V segment lost 1 base and the J segment 5 bases; nucleotides outside the gene matches: 7. Germline CDR1 is KGHDR and CDR2 is SFDVKD. This CDR3 comprises 16 residues.

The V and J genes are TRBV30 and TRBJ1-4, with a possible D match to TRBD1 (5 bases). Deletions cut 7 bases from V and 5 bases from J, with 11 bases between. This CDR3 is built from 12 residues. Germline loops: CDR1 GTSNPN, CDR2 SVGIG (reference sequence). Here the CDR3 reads CALTVGNEKLFF. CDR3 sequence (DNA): TGTGCCTTGACAGTTGGCAATGAAAAACTGTTTTTT.

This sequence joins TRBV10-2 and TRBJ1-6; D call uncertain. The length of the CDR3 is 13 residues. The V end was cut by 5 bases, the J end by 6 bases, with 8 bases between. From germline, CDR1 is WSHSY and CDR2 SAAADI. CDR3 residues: CASSPAGNSPLHF. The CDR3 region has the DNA TGCGCCAGCAGTCCAGCCGGTAATTCACCCCTCCACTTT.

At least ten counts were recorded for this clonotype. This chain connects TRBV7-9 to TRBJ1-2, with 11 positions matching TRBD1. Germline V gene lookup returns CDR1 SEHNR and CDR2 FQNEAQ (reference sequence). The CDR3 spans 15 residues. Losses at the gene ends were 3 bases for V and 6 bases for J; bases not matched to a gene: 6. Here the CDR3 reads CASSLGTGGYDGYTF. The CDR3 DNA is TGTGCCAGCAGCTTGGGGACAGGGGGTTACGATGGCTACACCTTC.

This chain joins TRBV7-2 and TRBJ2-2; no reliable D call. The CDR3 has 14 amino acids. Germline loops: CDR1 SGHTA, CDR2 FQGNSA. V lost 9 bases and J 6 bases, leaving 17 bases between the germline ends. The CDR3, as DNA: TGTGCCAGTAGATCACTACCCCCACCCGGGGAGCTGTTTTTT. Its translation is CASRSLPPPGELFF.

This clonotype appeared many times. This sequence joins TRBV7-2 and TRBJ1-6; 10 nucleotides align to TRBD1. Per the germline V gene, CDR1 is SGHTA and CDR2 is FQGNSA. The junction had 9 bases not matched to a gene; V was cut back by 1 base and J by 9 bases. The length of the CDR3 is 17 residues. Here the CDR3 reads CASSLGQGASRVSPLHF. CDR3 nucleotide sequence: TGTGCCAGCAGCTTAGGACAGGGGGCATCGAGGGTTTCACCCCTCCACTTT.

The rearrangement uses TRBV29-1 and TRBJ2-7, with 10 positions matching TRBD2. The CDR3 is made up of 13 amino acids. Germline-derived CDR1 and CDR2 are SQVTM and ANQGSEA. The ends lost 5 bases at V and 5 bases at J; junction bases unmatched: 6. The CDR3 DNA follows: TGCAGCGTTACAGCGGGAGGGGGTGACGAGCAGTACTTC. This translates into CSVTAGGGDEQYF.

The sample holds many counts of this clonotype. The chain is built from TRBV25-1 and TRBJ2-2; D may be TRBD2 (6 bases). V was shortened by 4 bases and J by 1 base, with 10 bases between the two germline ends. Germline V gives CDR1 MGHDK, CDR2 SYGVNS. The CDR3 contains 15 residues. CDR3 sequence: CASSVIGGNTGELFF. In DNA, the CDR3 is TGTGCCAGCAGTGTAATCGGGGGGAACACCGGGGAGCTGTTTTTT.

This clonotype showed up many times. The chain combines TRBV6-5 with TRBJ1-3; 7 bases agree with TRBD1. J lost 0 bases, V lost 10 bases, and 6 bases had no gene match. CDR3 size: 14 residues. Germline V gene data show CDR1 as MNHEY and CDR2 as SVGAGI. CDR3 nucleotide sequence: TGTGCCACAGGGACAGCCATCTCTGGAAACACCATATATTTT. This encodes CATGTAISGNTIYF.

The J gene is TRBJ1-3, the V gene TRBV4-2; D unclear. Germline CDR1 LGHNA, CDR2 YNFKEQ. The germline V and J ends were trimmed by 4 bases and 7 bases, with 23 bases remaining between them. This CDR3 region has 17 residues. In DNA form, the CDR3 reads TGTGCCAGCAGCCCAATCTCCGCAAGGTTTGTTCGGAACACCATATATTTT. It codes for CASSPISARFVRNTIYF.

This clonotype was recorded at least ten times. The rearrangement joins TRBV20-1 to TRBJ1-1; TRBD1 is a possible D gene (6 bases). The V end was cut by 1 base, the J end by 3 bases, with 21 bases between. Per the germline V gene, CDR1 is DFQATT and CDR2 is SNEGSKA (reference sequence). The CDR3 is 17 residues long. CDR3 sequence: CSARGGGGGDVDTEAFF. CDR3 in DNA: TGCAGTGCTAGAGGGGGAGGAGGGGGGGATGTGGACACTGAAGCTTTCTTT.